The 19 T cell receptor beta chains listed next were all sequenced from one sample in a study of blood T cell repertoires in COVID-19. The assay was immunoSEQ multiplex PCR, and TCRdb's table has in-frame clones only and misses some. The top ten clones hold about 8% of a sample with roughly 83,000 clones, 70% to 90% of them seen once. The sample consisted of peripheral blood. The receptors derive from a man aged 80 or over with active or convalescent COVID-19.

The V and J genes are TRBV30 and TRBJ1-2, with 8 bases that match TRBD1. CDR3 size: 14 residues. Germline-derived CDR1 and CDR2 are GTSNPN and SVGIG (reference sequence). V shed 3 bases, J shed 4 bases, and the junction held 7 bases outside the gene matches. CDR3 sequence: CAWSPRTGFYGYTF. CDR3 DNA sequence: TGTGCCTGGAGCCCCAGGACAGGGTTCTATGGCTACACCTTC.

V gene TRBV3-1 (or the pseudogene TRBV3-2) combines with J gene TRBJ1-1; D not certain. Between the trimmed V and J ends, which lost 4 bases and 0 bases, there was a span of 6 bases. Germline V gene data show CDR1 as LGHDT and CDR2 as YNNKEL (reference sequence). The CDR3 is made up of 13 amino acids. The CDR3 loop reads CASSPLLNTEAFF. In DNA form, the CDR3 reads TGTGCCAGCAGCCCCCTCCTGAACACTGAAGCTTTCTTT.

Note on this clone: The identical CDR3 is also encoded by other nucleotide sequences in the sample. The genes are TRBV18 and TRBJ1-2, with D perhaps matching TRBD1 (6 bases). CDR1 and CDR2 from the germline V gene are KGHSH and LQKENI. The CDR3 spans 13 residues. The ends were cut back, 3 bases at V and 8 bases at J, with 13 bases in the middle. CDR3 in DNA: TGTGCCAGCTCACCGGCAGGGGCGCGAGGCTACACCTTC. Protein sequence: CASSPAGARGYTF.

The chain joins TRBV3-1 (or the pseudogene TRBV3-2) to TRBJ2-1; 7 nucleotides match TRBD2. The CDR3 loop spans 14 amino acids. V gave up 4 bases and J gave up 7 bases; unmatched junction bases: 7. CDR1 LGHDT and CDR2 YNNKEL come from the germline V gene (reference sequence). CDR3 in amino acids: CASSLAGYLNEQFF. Written as DNA, the CDR3 is TGTGCCAGCAGCCTAGCGGGTTATTTGAATGAGCAGTTCTTC.

The V gene is TRBV6-4, the J gene TRBJ1-1; 9 nucleotides match TRBD1. Per the germline V gene, CDR1 is MRHNA and CDR2 is SNTAGT. V was pared by 6 bases and J by 3 bases, with 5 bases of the junction left unmatched. The CDR3 loop spans 14 amino acids. CDR3 in amino acids: CASRTGGTDTEAFF. The CDR3 coding sequence is TGTGCCAGCAGAACAGGGGGCACAGACACTGAAGCTTTCTTT.

The chain couples TRBV5-6 to TRBJ1-5; no clear D. V lost 4 bases, J lost 2 bases, and 7 bases lay in between. The length of the CDR3 is 13 residues. Germline lookup yields CDR1 SGHDT and CDR2 YYEEEE. CDR3 residues: CASSKTGNQPQHF. For the CDR3, the DNA is TGTGCCAGCAGCAAAACAGGCAATCAGCCCCAGCATTTT.

J is TRBJ2-7 and V is TRBV24-1; 7 bases map to TRBD1. V was pared by 4 bases and J by 0 bases, with 5 bases of the junction left unmatched. The CDR3 spans 15 residues. CDR1 and CDR2 from the germline V gene are KGHDR and SFDVKD. The CDR3 DNA follows: TGTGCCACCAGTGAACGACAGGGCAACTCCTACGAGCAGTACGTC. Translated, it gives CATSERQGNSYEQYV.

This clone was seen just once. The junction differs from germline at one of its ends, possibly a read error. This chain connects TRBV28 to TRBJ1-2; D is unresolved. CDR3 size: 12 residues. The germline V gene encodes CDR1 MDHEN and CDR2 SYDVKM. The CDR3 loop is CASSETNYGHTF. Written as DNA, the CDR3 is TGTGCCAGCAGTGAGACTAACTATGGCCACACCTTC.

The chain combines TRBV6-6 with TRBJ2-2, with 9 bases aligning to TRBD1. Germline V gene sequence: CDR1 MNHNY, CDR2 SVGAGI (reference sequence). The CDR3 contains 13 residues. With V trimmed by 6 bases and J by 4 bases, 0 bases remained unmatched. The CDR3 DNA reads as TGTGCCAGCAGGACAGGGGGCACCGGGGAGCTGTTTTTT. It yields the protein CASRTGGTGELFF.

The J gene is TRBJ1-5, the V gene TRBV19; no clear D gene. V lost 6 bases to trimming and J lost 0 bases, with 12 bases between them. CDR3 length: 15 residues. Looked up from germline, CDR1 is LNHDA and CDR2 is SQIVND (reference sequence). The CDR3 protein is CASRKAGYSNQPQHF. CDR3 bases: TGTGCCAGTAGAAAAGCAGGTTATAGCAATCAGCCCCAGCATTTT.

This clone came up a few times. The chain uses TRBV6-6 and TRBJ1-1; 8 bases agree with TRBD1. Trimming at V came to 7 bases and at J to 5 bases, leaving 9 bases not matched to a gene. Germline V gives CDR1 MNHNY, CDR2 SVGAGI (reference sequence). This CDR3 spans 14 amino acids. CDR3 in amino acids: CASTVRQGRTEAFF. Written as DNA, the CDR3 is TGTGCCAGCACTGTAAGACAGGGGAGGACTGAAGCTTTCTTT.

This CDR3 is CASSLARHRTMSEKLFF. For the CDR3, the DNA is TGTGCCAGCAGCTTGGCCCGACACCGCACCATGTCCGAAAAACTGTTTTTT. V gene TRBV5-6 combines with J gene TRBJ1-4; D ambiguous. This CDR3 comprises 17 residues. CDR1 and CDR2 from the germline V gene are SGHDT and YYEEEE. The ends were cut back, 0 bases at V and 8 bases at J, with 20 bases in the middle.

This chain uses TRBV4-1 with TRBJ2-3, with a tentative D call TRBD2 (6 bases). V was cut by 2 bases and J by 0 bases, with 12 bases left in between. CDR1 and CDR2 from the germline V gene are MGHRA and YSYEKL. The CDR3 is 16 amino acids. The CDR3 loop is CASSQKSGPSTDTQYF. CDR3 nucleotide sequence: TGCGCCAGCAGCCAAAAAAGCGGGCCTAGCACAGATACGCAGTATTTT.

The chain joins TRBV29-1 to TRBJ2-3; 7 nucleotides line up with TRBD2. CDR1 SQVTM and CDR2 ANQGSEA come from the germline V gene. This CDR3 is built from 14 residues. Unmatched junction bases numbered 7, after V lost 6 bases and J lost 1 base. The CDR3: CSVAASGRTDTQYF. In DNA form, the CDR3 reads TGCAGCGTGGCCGCTAGCGGCCGCACAGATACGCAGTATTTT.

CDR3 sequence (DNA): TGTGCCAGCAGCTTAGGGACACCAATGAATTCACCCCTCCACTTT. Its translation: CASSLGTPMNSPLHF. The chain uses TRBV7-8 and TRBJ1-6, with a tentative D call TRBD1 (5 bases). Germline V gene data show CDR1 as SGHVS and CDR2 as FQNEAQ. The V and J ends lost 1 base and 7 bases respectively, with 11 bases between them. This CDR3 contains 15 residues.

The chain combines TRBV24-1 with TRBJ2-3, with no clear D. Germline lookup yields CDR1 KGHDR and CDR2 SFDVKD. The CDR3 length is 16 residues. V lost 4 bases to trimming and J lost 0 bases, with 13 bases between them. CDR3 DNA sequence: TGTGCCACCAGTGACCCGGTGGAGACTAGCACAGATACGCAGTATTTT. Translating it yields CATSDPVETSTDTQYF.

The CDR3 loop is CASSRTGGLDYGYTF. For the CDR3, the DNA is TGTGCCAGCAGTCGGACAGGGGGGTTGGACTATGGCTACACCTTC. The chain carries TRBV28 and TRBJ1-2; 10 bases agree with TRBD1. The germline V gene has CDR1 MDHEN and CDR2 SYDVKM. With 5 bases clipped from V and 3 bases from J, the junction kept 6 bases outside the gene matches. This CDR3 is built from 15 residues.

CDR3: CASSVGGLSSYNEQFF. The CDR3, as DNA: TGTGCCAGCAGCGTAGGGGGGCTCAGCTCCTACAATGAGCAGTTCTTC. This chain uses TRBV9 with TRBJ2-1, with TRBD1 as a possible D gene (6 bases). The germline V and J ends were trimmed by 0 bases and 0 bases, with 10 bases remaining between them. CDR3 size: 16 residues. The V gene's germline CDR1 is SGDLS and CDR2 YYNGEE.

This sequence joins TRBV5-1 and TRBJ1-2; D perhaps matches TRBD1 (5 bases). Germline CDR1 SGHRS, CDR2 YFSETQ. The CDR3 loop spans 13 amino acids. Trimming shortened V by 3 bases and J by 4 bases, and 10 bases separated the two germline ends. The CDR3 DNA follows: TGCGCCAGCAGCTCCGACAGACCCTATGGCTACACCTTC. This codes for CASSSDRPYGYTF.